This T cell receptor beta chain was observed in a study of T cell responses to AZD1222 COVID-19 vaccine. Study findings and constraints: Sampling captured repertoires only after the peak T cell response. Spike-specific TCR depth and breadth grew after two AZD1222 doses.

Only in-frame clones appear in the TCRdb table, and some are missing; sequencing was by immunoSEQ multiplex PCR. The data contain tens of thousands of clones, 87% of them seen just once; the ten biggest clones take up less than 3.5%. The CDR3 sequence is 15 residues long. Per germline, CDR1 KGHDR and CDR2 SFDVKD. Trimming took 1 base from V and 1 from J, leaving 9 bases between them. Investigators merged groups given second doses at roughly 4 or roughly 12 weeks. Concerning this clone: The antigen is not known.

The sequences come from peripheral blood, collected 28 days after the second AZD1222 dose. The TCR comes from an adult who received the AZD1222 COVID-19 vaccine. The chain combines TRBV24-1 with TRBJ1-2, with D possibly matching TRBD1 (5 bases). CDR3 DNA: TGTGCCACCAGTGATTTTTCAGGGAGTAACTATGGCTACACCTTC. Protein sequence: CATSDFSGSNYGYTF.